The text below deals with one TCR beta chain. The target antigen is unknown. The CDR3 loop spans 13 amino acids. CDR1 MNHEY and CDR2 SMNVEV come from the germline V gene (reference sequence). V was pared by 8 bases and J by 1 base, with 11 bases between. TCRdb re-called the RT-PCR reads through MiXCR, storing one row per CDR3 protein. The repertoire consists of roughly 760,000 distinct CDR3 sequences, with 21% occurring once and the leading ten covering roughly 10%. The data stem from a study of response to subunit inactivated influenza vaccine. Study-level results: New T cells are recruited in small numbers by each seasonal influenza vaccination, according to the authors' suggestion.

The TCR sequence derives from a man aged 50 to 59 who received an inactivated influenza vaccine. This material consisted of PBMCs from blood, taken roughly 5 days after vaccination. The V call is TRBV27, the J call TRBJ1-1; TRBD1 is a possible D gene (6 bases). Here the CDR3 DNA reads TGTGCCAGCCGGGGGCGGAGGAACACTGAAGCTTTCTTT. It codes for CASRGRRNTEAFF.